This TCR beta chain was sequenced for a study of blood T cell repertoires in COVID-19. Libraries were prepared by immunoSEQ multiplex PCR; TCRdb keeps only in-frame clonotypes and omits some of them. The repertoire includes roughly 220,000 clones, 84% of them detected once, and 6.8% sits in the top ten. The source material was PBMCs or T cells enriched from blood (not recorded which). The TCR sequence derives from a woman between 35 and 50 years old who had recovered from COVID-19.

CDR3 DNA sequence: TGTGCCAGCAGCCCCAGCCCAACAGTCCTTGGAAACACCATATATTTT. Translating it yields CASSPSPTVLGNTIYF. The chain joins TRBV9 to TRBJ1-3; D unresolved. V was shortened by 4 bases and J by 3 bases, with 17 bases between the two germline ends. The CDR3 consists of 16 residues. The germline CDR1 and CDR2 sequences are SGDLS and YYNGEE.